The sequence of this TCR beta chain was determined in a study of blood T cell repertoires in COVID-19. Study information: Spain, Italy and the United States supplied samples that represented acute and convalescent COVID-19. T cells, B-cell-depleted T cells, or PBMCs supplied cDNA or gDNA.

This clone was recorded a few times. Source study methods: Amplification of reference gene primers was used by the study to estimate nucleated cell counts. Data came from immunoSEQ multiplex PCR; TCRdb stores just in-frame clones and leaves some out. V and J calls and clone size follow that table, whereas D and trimming were derived from the DNA. The data hold a few hundred thousand clones, with 86% observed a single time. V lost 3 bases, J lost 6 bases, and 4 bases stayed unmatched. Germline loops: CDR1 GTSNPN, CDR2 SVGIG (reference sequence). This CDR3 comprises 13 residues. The chain uses TRBV30 and TRBJ2-3; TRBD1 matches 9 bases. The source is a woman aged 60-70 years with COVID-19, enrolled during active disease. The sample consisted of peripheral blood. In DNA form, the CDR3 reads TGTGCCTGGAGACAGGGGGCAGTGGATACGCAGTATTTT. Encoded protein: CAWRQGAVDTQYF.